This T cell receptor beta chain was sequenced for a study of cytomegalovirus exposure and HLA in healthy donors (dated by TCRdb to about 2017). About the investigation overall: An earlier analysis of about 560 of the donors reported 276 Gb of sequence data and 100 million to 120 million unique TCR beta sequences obtained from about 180 million T cells. Approximately 300 gigabases of sequencing data and 91 million or so unique TCR sequences made up an early release that covered roughly 670 HLA-typed donors. Of the approximately 400 genotyped donors, approximately 80% were placed in the genetic ancestry cluster associated with self-reported Caucasian donors. The study aimed to test whether cataloging public T cell receptors could reveal signatures of past pathogen exposure. Using immunosequencing, the study profiled T cell repertoires from 640 or so subjects and related those repertoires to cytomegalovirus serostatus. Besides the first cohort of approximately 670 subjects, a separate validation cohort made up of 120 different subjects was used. The study combined high-throughput TCR immunosequencing, statistical association of individual TCRs with disease status, and machine learning to predict cytomegalovirus infection status. A later analysis re-analyzed previously published TCR beta repertoires from roughly 600 donors and added high-resolution HLA genotyping to study TCR occurrence patterns. The later analysis used no new phenotypic data to find candidate immune exposures, relying instead on TCR beta sequences and their occurrence across donors. In an earlier analysis of roughly 600 of the donors, high-throughput TCR beta sequencing was used to judge whether each TCR beta V gene segment behaved as functional or pseudogenic. Alongside the repertoire data, information on donor age, sex, ethnicity and CMV serostatus was compiled. A later genetic analysis took genome-wide SNP genotypes for 398 of the 666 donors and used that subset as a discovery cohort. Every repertoire in the discovery cohort had been generated on one and the same sequencing platform. HLA typing covered class I and class II loci at four-digit resolution. Typing coverage varied by locus: roughly 629-640 donors for A, B, C, DRB1 and DQB1; roughly 560 for DQA1; about 590 for DPA1; around 450 for DPB1. Roughly 5 DR-DQ haplotypes were handled as single units for association and clustering, since linkage in the cohort was strong. Across around 400 genotyped donors of the cohort, an average of about 200,000 unique TCR beta nucleotide sequences per donor were sequenced, and approximately 19% of those sequences were non-productive. Broad study findings and their caveats: The classifier was reported to diagnose cytomegalovirus status with high specificity and sensitivity in both the original cohort and the validation cohort. Presence/absence analyses assumed roughly uniform sequencing depth across donors, an assumption that may not hold. In a later analysis, about 16,000 TCR beta sequences were associated with specific HLA alleles at a false discovery rate of 0.05. Correlated functional status among segregating V segments might be attributable to linkage disequilibrium, but an unknown experimental factor could not be ruled out. A later analysis reported that several top co-occurrence clusters appeared linked to parvovirus B19, influenza, CMV and Epstein-Barr virus. According to a later analysis, most CMV-associated TCR beta chains appeared to be HLA-restricted, and the HLA associations seemed to be driven largely by CMV exposure. Because the 87-base-pair reads could not distinguish some IMGT-functional V segments, including TRBV6-2 and TRBV6-3, those segments were excluded. In a later genetic analysis, a missense DCLRE1C variant was associated with V-gene and J-gene trimming of TCR beta chains, and the association was replicated in an independent cohort. In a later analysis, HLA-associated TCR beta chains showed more clonal expansion and lower generation probabilities than non-associated chains that were equally common. Because counts were too low, roughly 18 rarely observed V segments, including chromosome 9 orphons, were left out of the earlier analysis of over 550 of the donors. The authors suggested that the approach could potentially be generalized to other disease states and immunological phenotypes. A further reported finding was that TCR beta sequences accurately predicted the HLA-A and HLA-B alleles for most subjects in the first cohort. This cohort had only TCR beta chains sequenced, and the lack of alpha or paired-chain data limited which features could be detected. Across donors, most TCR sequences were observed very rarely, whereas some public TCRs were present in many individuals. In vitro tests confirmed that a few of the cytomegalovirus-associated TCR beta chains recognize cytomegalovirus antigens. When HLA alleles, especially DR and DQ, strongly co-occurred, TCR associations were difficult to assign to individual alleles. The study gave a list of 150 to 200 TCR beta chains associated with cytomegalovirus. HLA typing was unavailable for some donors at each locus, so association tests used only the typed subset. A cluster of highly shared sequence variants was judged likely to represent a technical artifact of the sequencing pipeline. In an earlier analysis of a few hundred of the donors, most TCR beta V segments were observed in productive rearrangements about 87% or about 30% of the time, broadly matching IMGT annotations. In a later analysis, the rate of TCR association differed among HLA loci, with DRB1 alleles having the most associated TCRs and HLA-C alleles having the fewest. CMV serostatus was the only immune exposure information available for the cohort. A later genetic analysis reported fewer N-insertions in productive TCRs among donors in an Asian-associated ancestry cluster than the roughly 620-donor mean.

In total, about 650 healthy bone marrow donors made up the cohort. At the time of sampling, every cohort member was nominally healthy, though immune exposures that went unrecorded were likely present. The donor was CMV seropositive and was included in the group of 250 to 300 seropositive cohort members. Each donor provided a peripheral blood sample, and peripheral blood mononuclear cells were used for TCR beta sequencing. Genomic DNA was extracted from the blood cell samples with the Qiagen DNeasy Blood Extraction Kit. V lost 6 bases and J lost 2 bases; the stretch between them is 14 bases long. The germline V gene provides CDR1 MNHEY and CDR2 SVGAGI. Inclusive of the bounding cysteine and phenylalanine, the CDR3 is 15 residues long. The CDR3 DNA has 45 bases and is translated from base 1. With regard to this clone: Its target antigen remains unknown. Per-nucleotide qualities are absent, and no much larger clonotype sits a single base away.

The library was prepared using the immunoSEQ multiplex PCR assay. For the multiplex PCR, a mixture combining 60 forward primers for TCR Vbeta segments and 13 reverse primers for TCR Jbeta segments was used. The CDR3 region of rearranged TCR beta genes was amplified from genomic DNA with a multiplex PCR assay. The Illumina HiSeq System was used to sequence the amplified TCR beta libraries as 87-base-pair reads. The study's own analysis went as follows. A later analysis counted about 82 million unique TCR beta chains across the 650 to 800 repertoires, and 9.5 million to 11 million of these chains were shared by at least two donors. To remove PCR and sequencing errors, raw reads were error-corrected and collapsed into unique sequences using a nearest-neighbor algorithm that merged closely related sequences. CDR3 sequences were aligned to IMGT reference sequences to assign V, D and J gene segments. For a sequence to be retained, a match of at least six nucleotides to both a V gene segment and a J gene segment was required. A rearrangement was called productive if the CDR3 had no stop codons and remained in frame with V and J, and every other rearrangement was called non-productive. CDR3 was defined according to IMGT convention as the region running from the second conserved V-encoded cysteine to the conserved J-encoded phenylalanine. In an earlier analysis of roughly 610 of the donors, sequences lacking an unambiguous match to a single V gene segment were excluded. In an earlier analysis of more than 500 of the donors, a V segment was called functional when productive rearrangements were above 56.7%, and segregating when the standard deviation between donors exceeded 5%. To diagnose cytomegalovirus status from the catalog of TCR beta chain sequences, a statistical classification framework was built. A later analysis assigned V and J genes by comparing TCR nucleotide sequences with IMGT/GENE-DB human TR gene sequences. Using the TCRdist pipeline, a later analysis assigned CDR3 sequences along with most-parsimonious VDJ recombination scenarios. In a later analysis, each TCR beta chain was defined by its CDR3 amino acid sequence together with its V-gene family, and reads lacking a unique V-gene family were excluded. As a way to deal with suspected cross-contamination and a sequencing artifact, a later analysis dropped hundreds of nucleotide sequences that were highly shared and had low generation probability. For each public chain, a later analysis derived a clonal expansion index from normalized ranks of inferred template counts within each repertoire. In a later analysis, generation probabilities were computed using a VDJ recombination model fitted to out-of-frame rearrangements, and the results were checked against IGoR. In a later analysis, hypergeometric tests were used to score TCR-TCR, TCR-HLA and TCR-CMV co-occurrence, with a repertoire-size bias correction applied to TCR pairs. To estimate false discovery rates, a later analysis permuted the HLA or CMV assignments 20 times. In a later analysis, co-occurring TCRs were grouped using DBSCAN, and TCRdist sequence similarity was added for clustering within HLA-allele-positive subsets. Repertoires with fewer than 30,000 or more than 120,000 public chains were left out of co-occurrence clustering, as were a handful of repertoires with anomalous nucleotide sharing. Entries here come from immuneACCESS through TCRdb and include only in-frame sequences with V and J called. Some clones fail to appear in such tables; in the studies checked, an unresolved V gene covers under half of the shortfall, and the cause of the remainder is unknown. V and J calls and clone size are copied from that table; D and trimming were computed from the DNA. Across this sample there are about 200,000 clones, with 81% seen only once. Roughly 3.1% of the sample goes to the ten largest clones.

The chain is encoded by TRBV6-5 joined to TRBJ1-5, and possibly TRBD1, on 5 matching bases. The sequence derives from a man between 40 and 49 years old in good health and CMV-seropositive. The sample taken for sequencing was PBMCs. The nucleotide sequence reads as follows: TGTGCCAGCAGACCGATGGGGGAGGGCAATCAGCCCCAGCATTTT. Its protein is CASRPMGEGNQPQHF.